Listed here are 19 T cell receptor beta chains from one sample, sequenced in a study of CD8+CD57+ T cells in acquired aplastic anemia. Only patients with CD8+CD57+ cell expansion on flow cytometry were chosen for sequencing. Profiles of TCR beta VDJ and CDR3 were generated from a genomic DNA template. Via MiXCR, TCRdb re-called the reads, giving one row per CDR3 protein. Among more than 250,000 distinct CDR3 sequences listed, less than 85% were seen once. Material: sorted CD4+, CD8+, or CD8+CD57+ T cells (not recorded which) from PBMCs. All receptors derive from a human donor with aplastic anemia.

This rearrangement joins TRBV7-8 to TRBJ2-3; TRBD1 or TRBD2 may be the D gene (5 bases each). The CDR3 covers 13 residues. Trimming removed 8 bases from V and 9 bases from J, with 18 bases in between. Germline V gives CDR1 SGHVS, CDR2 FQNEAQ. The CDR3 reads CASGDAGSQTQYF. CDR3 coding DNA: TGTGCCAGCGGGGACGCGGGCTCACAAACGCAGTATTTT.

Concerning this clonotype itself: One junction end disagrees with the germline gene, perhaps due to a read error. The chain is built from TRBV15 and TRBJ2-5, with D unclear. The CDR3 spans 13 residues. CDR1 is LNHNV and CDR2 is YYDKDF in the germline V gene (reference sequence). DNA for the CDR3: TGTGCCAGCAGCTTACAACAACAAGAGACCCAGTACTTC. It is translated as CASSLQQQETQYF.

The chain employs TRBV9 and TRBJ2-7; 7 positions agree with TRBD2. Germline V gives CDR1 SGDLS, CDR2 YYNGEE. The V gene end was trimmed by 4 bases and the J gene end by 5 bases; junction bases not matched to a gene: 12. CDR3 length: 15 residues. In DNA form, the CDR3 reads TGTGCCAGCAGCAACCCTGGGAGGGCGCTCCACGAGCAGTACTTC. Amino acids: CASSNPGRALHEQYF.

This clonotype was seen once. The gene calls are TRBV7-8 and TRBJ1-2; a weak D match, TRBD1 (6 bases). This CDR3 region has 16 residues. CDR1 SGHVS and CDR2 FQNEAQ come from the germline V gene. The V and J ends lost 1 base and 6 bases respectively, with 18 bases between them. The CDR3 DNA reads as TGTGCCAGCAGCTTAGAGGGGGACCCCGTTACACATGGCTACACCTTC. Its protein product is CASSLEGDPVTHGYTF.

This clonotype was observed once. The CDR3 DNA follows: TGTGCCAGCAGCGGGACTGGGGGCACCCAGTATACGCAGTATTTT. Amino acid sequence: CASSGTGGTQYTQYF. The rearrangement links TRBV9 to TRBJ2-3; D perhaps matches TRBD1 (6 bases). With 3 bases removed from V and 7 bases from J, the gap between germline ends came to 18 bases. The CDR3 length is 15 residues. CDR1 and CDR2 from the germline V gene are SGDLS and YYNGEE.

A few counts support this clonotype. V usage is TRBV7-2 and J usage is TRBJ2-3; the D gene is possibly TRBD2 (5 bases). Germline CDR1 SGHTA, CDR2 FQGNSA. V was trimmed by 2 bases and J by 13 bases, leaving 19 bases between them. This CDR3 contains 14 residues. Written as DNA, the CDR3 is TGTGCCAGCAGCTTACAAGGAGGTGCCGATACCAAGTATTTT. Protein product: CASSLQGGADTKYF.

The chain is built from TRBV5-5 and TRBJ1-6; no reliable D call. Trimming removed 4 bases at V and 2 bases at J, with 10 bases between. This CDR3 region has 15 residues. Germline V CDR1 and CDR2: SGHKS, YYEKEE (reference sequence). The CDR3 DNA reads as TGTGCCAGCAGCCAAACGAAGGCCTATAATTCACCCCTCCACTTT. Residues: CASSQTKAYNSPLHF.

As for this clonotype: A read error may produce the germline difference seen at one junction end. The V call is TRBV7-9, the J call TRBJ2-7; 10 nucleotides line up with TRBD2. The CDR3 is made up of 15 amino acids. Germline V CDR1 and CDR2: SEHNR, FQNEAQ (reference sequence). As DNA, the CDR3 is TGTGCCAGCAGCTCTAAAAGAAGCGGGGGGGACGATCAGTACTTC. It yields the protein CASSSKRSGGDDQYF.

As to this clonotype: One end of the junction fails to match germline, which may point to a read error. V gene TRBV7-8 combines with J gene TRBJ1-1, with D perhaps TRBD1 (5 bases). The CDR3 totals 14 residues. Germline CDR1 and CDR2: SGHVS and FQNEAQ. The CDR3, as DNA: TGTGCCAGCAGCTTAGCGGGAGGGACCGATAAGGCGTACTTT. Protein product: CASSLAGGTDKAYF.

Notes on this clonotype: Given the absence of the conserved phenylalanine or tryptophan at the CDR3 end, a read error is likely. Because the CDR3's place on the DNA is in doubt, the DNA is left out and the CDR3 is given as listed by TCRdb. The J gene is TRBJ2-3, the V gene TRBV9. CDR1 is SGDLS, CDR2 YYNGEE, per germline. The CDR3 spans 13 amino acids, including both terminal residues. The CDR3 spells CASSEGSDTQHFV.

As to this clonotype: Lacking the conserved final phenylalanine or tryptophan, this CDR3 likely reflects a read error. This chain links TRBV15 with TRBJ1-1; tentative D call: TRBD1 (6 bases). Germline CDR1 reads LNHNV; CDR2 reads YYDKDF (reference sequence). This CDR3 has 14 residues. The DNA of the CDR3 is TGTGCCACCAGCGAGACAGGTATAAACACGGAAGCTTTCGTC. Translated, it gives CATSETGINTEAFV.

This chain links TRBV20-1 with TRBJ1-5; the D is unclear. Between the trimmed V and J ends, which lost 3 bases and 5 bases, there was a span of 8 bases. This CDR3 comprises 12 residues. The germline V gene encodes CDR1 DFQATT and CDR2 SNEGSKA (reference sequence). The DNA for the CDR3 is TGCAGTGCTAGGAGGAGGGATCAGCCCCAGCATTTT. Translation: CSARRRDQPQHF.

This clonotype was counted between two and nine times. This chain joins TRBV15 and TRBJ2-7, with TRBD1 matching 11 bases. The V segment lost 2 bases and the J segment 6 bases; nucleotides outside the gene matches: 6. The germline CDR1 and CDR2 sequences are LNHNV and YYDKDF (reference sequence). CDR3 length: 15 residues. The CDR3 is CATSRRDRGSVEQYF. Written as DNA, the CDR3 is TGTGCCACCAGCAGAAGGGACAGGGGGTCTGTCGAGCAGTACTTC.

This clonotype was seen a single time. The rearrangement joins TRBV7-8 to TRBJ2-3; tentative D call: TRBD2 (6 bases). The CDR3 runs to 14 residues. The V and J ends lost 4 bases and 10 bases respectively, with 18 bases between them. Germline CDR1 is SGHVS and CDR2 is FQNEAQ. The CDR3 DNA reads TGTGCCAGCAGCTCCGCGGGACCTCCCGAGGCGCAGTATTTT. It encodes CASSSAGPPEAQYF.

The CDR3 reads CASSSAKAARTEAFF. The CDR3 region has the DNA TGTGCCAGCAGTTCAGCTAAGGCGGCGAGGACTGAAGCTTTCTTT. The chain has TRBV7-2 and TRBJ1-1; D not resolved. Germline CDR1 is SGHTA and CDR2 is FQGNSA. This CDR3 has 15 amino acids. Trimming took off 6 bases at V and 5 bases at J, with 19 bases between the two ends.

Details on this clonotype: The CDR3 does not end in the conserved phenylalanine or tryptophan, so this is likely a read error. It is unclear where the CDR3 begins or ends on the DNA, so no DNA is shown, and the CDR3 is as TCRdb lists it. The chain carries TRBV7-9 and TRBJ2-3; the listed D gene, TRBD1, was not tested against the DNA. Germline V gene sequence: CDR1 SEHNR, CDR2 FQNEAQ (reference sequence). The CDR3 is 13 amino acids in total, end residues counted. CDR3 in amino acids: CASSYGGSYAPNV.

The chain uses TRBV6-5 and TRBJ1-5; 8 nucleotides agree with TRBD1. The CDR3 consists of 15 residues. Germline-derived CDR1 and CDR2 are MNHEY and SVGAGI. V was pared by 9 bases and J by 3 bases, with 10 bases of the junction left unmatched. CDR3 amino acids: CASTVMDRANQPQHF. Here the CDR3 DNA reads TGTGCCAGTACCGTTATGGACAGGGCCAATCAGCCCCAGCATTTT.

Worth noting for this clonotype: Germline is not matched at one junction end, which may reflect a read error. V gene TRBV7-6 combines with J gene TRBJ2-3; D perhaps matches TRBD1 (6 bases). This CDR3 region has 13 residues. Germline-derived CDR1 and CDR2 are SGHVS and FNYEAQ. CDR3 region: CASSLADGTKETF. The CDR3 DNA sequence: TGTGCCAGCAGCTTAGCGGACGGGACAAAAGAGACTTTT.

As DNA, the CDR3 is TGTGCCAGCAGCGGCGCAGCGGGGAACACTGAAGCTTTCTATTTT. Its protein product is CASSGAAGNTEAFYF. V and J are TRBV7-9 and TRBJ2-3, with TRBD2 identical over 7 bases. This CDR3 is 15 amino acids long. The ends lost 5 bases at V and 15 bases at J; junction bases unmatched: 20. Germline V lookup: CDR1 SEHNR, CDR2 FQNEAQ (reference sequence).